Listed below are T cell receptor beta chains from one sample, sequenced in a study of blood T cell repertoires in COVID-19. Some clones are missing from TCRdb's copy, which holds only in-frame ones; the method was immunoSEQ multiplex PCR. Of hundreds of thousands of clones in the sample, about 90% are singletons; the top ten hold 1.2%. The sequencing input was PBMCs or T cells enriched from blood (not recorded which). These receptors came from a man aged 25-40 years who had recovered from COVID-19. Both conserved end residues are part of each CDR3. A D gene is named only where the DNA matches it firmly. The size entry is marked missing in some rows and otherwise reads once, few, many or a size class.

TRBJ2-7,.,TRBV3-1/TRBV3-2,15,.,CASSQGPARSYEQYF,TGTGCCAGCAGCCAAGGTCCAGCGAGGTCCTACGAGCAGTACTTC
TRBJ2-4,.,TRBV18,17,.,CASSPRHGTLAKNIQYF,TGTGCCAGCTCACCCCGACATGGAACTCTAGCCAAAAACATTCAGTACTTC
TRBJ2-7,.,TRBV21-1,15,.,CASGSRQASLYEQYF,TGTGCCAGCGGTAGTCGGCAGGCATCTCTCTACGAGCAGTACTTC
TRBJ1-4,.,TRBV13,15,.,CASSLGFEVGEKLFF,TGTGCCAGCAGCTTAGGTTTCGAGGTTGGGGAAAAACTGTTTTTT
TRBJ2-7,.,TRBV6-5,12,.,CASRSQGYEQYF,TGTGCCAGCAGATCACAGGGCTACGAGCAGTACTTC
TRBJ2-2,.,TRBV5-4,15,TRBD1,CASSPTGGYTGELFF,TGTGCCAGCAGCCCAACAGGGGGATACACCGGGGAGCTGTTTTTT
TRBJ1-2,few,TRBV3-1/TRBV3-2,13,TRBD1,CASSRGTGYGYTF,TGTGCCAGCAGCAGGGGGACAGGGTATGGCTACACCTTC
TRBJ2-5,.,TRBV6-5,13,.,CASKEPGQETQYF,TGTGCCAGCAAAGAGCCAGGGCAAGAGACCCAGTACTTC
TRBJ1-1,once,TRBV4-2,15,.,CASSQDGGSYTEAFF,TGTGCCAGCAGCCAAGACGGCGGATCATACACTGAAGCTTTCTTT
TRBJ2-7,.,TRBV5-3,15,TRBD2,CARTPGVAGGDEQYF,TGTGCCAGAACCCCGGGGGTAGCGGGAGGAGACGAGCAGTACTTC
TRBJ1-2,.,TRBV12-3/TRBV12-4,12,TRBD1,CASRQGFGGYTF,TGTGCCAGCAGACAGGGGTTCGGTGGCTACACCTTC
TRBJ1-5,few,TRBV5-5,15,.,CASSLTPGGNQPQHF,TGTGCCAGCAGCTTGACCCCCGGGGGCAATCAGCCCCAGCATTTT
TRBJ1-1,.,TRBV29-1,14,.,CSVEVLGGNTEAFF,TGCAGCGTTGAGGTCCTCGGGGGAAACACTGAAGCTTTCTTT
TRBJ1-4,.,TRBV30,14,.,CAWSAGGRGEKLFF,TGTGCCTGGAGTGCAGGAGGCCGGGGGGAAAAACTGTTTTTT
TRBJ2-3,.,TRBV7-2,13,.,CASSRDNTDTQYF,TGTGCCAGCAGTAGAGACAACACAGATACGCAGTATTTT
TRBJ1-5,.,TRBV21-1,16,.,CASSKEDWGGDQPQHF,TGTGCCAGCAGCAAAGAAGATTGGGGGGGGGATCAGCCCCAGCATTTT
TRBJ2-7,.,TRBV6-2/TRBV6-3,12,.,CASSTDSYEQYF,TGTGCCAGCAGTACGGACAGCTACGAGCAGTACTTC
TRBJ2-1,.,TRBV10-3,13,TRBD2,CAIGTSGYNEQFF,TGTGCCATCGGGACTAGCGGATACAATGAGCAGTTCTTC
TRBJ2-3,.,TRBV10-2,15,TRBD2,CASSSGREITHTQYF,TGCGCCAGCAGTTCCGGGAGGGAGATAACCCATACGCAGTATTTT
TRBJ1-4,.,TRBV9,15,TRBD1,CASSVQGATNEKLFF,TGTGCCAGCAGCGTACAGGGGGCGACTAATGAAAAACTGTTTTTT
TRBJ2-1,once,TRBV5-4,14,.,CASEERNSYNEQFF,TGTGCCAGCGAGGAGCGTAACTCCTACAATGAGCAGTTCTTC
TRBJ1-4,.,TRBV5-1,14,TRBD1,CASSLGTGNEKLFF,TGCGCCAGCAGCCTCGGGACAGGAAATGAAAAACTGTTTTTT
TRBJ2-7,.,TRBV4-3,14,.,CASSQDVDSYEQYF,TGCGCCAGCAGCCAAGATGTCGACAGCTACGAGCAGTACTTC
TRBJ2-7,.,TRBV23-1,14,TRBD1,CASSQGTAPYEQYF,TGCGCCAGCAGTCAAGGGACAGCACCCTACGAGCAGTACTTC
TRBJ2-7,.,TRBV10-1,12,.,CASSGPNREQYF,TGCGCCAGCAGTGGACCTAACAGAGAGCAGTACTTC
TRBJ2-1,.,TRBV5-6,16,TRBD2,CASSLGLAGAVGEQFF,TGTGCCAGCAGCTTGGGACTAGCGGGCGCTGTTGGTGAGCAGTTCTTC
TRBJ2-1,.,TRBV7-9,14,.,CASSLTGSYNEQFF,TGTGCCAGCAGCTTGACAGGTTCCTACAATGAGCAGTTCTTC
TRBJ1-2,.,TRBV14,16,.,CASSQDGWQGDYGYTF,TGTGCCAGCAGCCAAGATGGTTGGCAGGGTGACTATGGCTACACCTTC
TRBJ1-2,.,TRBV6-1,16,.,CASSEALRQGAGGYTF,TGTGCCAGCAGTGAAGCGCTTCGGCAGGGCGCTGGTGGCTACACCTTC
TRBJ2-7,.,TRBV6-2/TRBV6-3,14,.,CASSYGRLRNEQYF,TGTGCCAGCAGTTACGGAAGGCTCAGGAACGAGCAGTACTTC
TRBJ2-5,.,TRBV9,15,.,CASSVGGGDQETQYF,TGTGCCAGCAGCGTAGGAGGGGGGGACCAAGAGACCCAGTACTTC
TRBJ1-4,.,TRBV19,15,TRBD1,CASRTVQGSWGKLFF,TGTGCCAGTAGAACTGTACAGGGGAGTTGGGGAAAACTGTTTTTT
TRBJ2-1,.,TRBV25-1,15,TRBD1,CASSESGRGFSEQFF,TGTGCCAGCAGTGAATCGGGCAGGGGGTTCAGTGAGCAGTTCTTC
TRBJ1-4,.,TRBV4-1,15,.,CASRAVGTLNEKLFF,TGCGCCAGCAGAGCGGTTGGGACTCTTAATGAAAAACTGTTTTTT
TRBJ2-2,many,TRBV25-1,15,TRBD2,CASSELAGDTGELFF,TGTGCCAGCAGTGAACTAGCGGGAGACACCGGGGAGCTGTTTTTT
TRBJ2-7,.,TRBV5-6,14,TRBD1,CASSLAGGTYEQYF,TGTGCCAGCAGCCTCGCAGGGGGAACCTACGAGCAGTACTTC
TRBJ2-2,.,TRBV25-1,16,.,CASSEYVRVETGELFF,TGTGCCAGCAGTGAATATGTCAGGGTGGAGACCGGGGAGCTGTTTTTT
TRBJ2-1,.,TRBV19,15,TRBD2,CASTLGTSGYNEQFF,TGTGCCAGTACCCTTGGGACTAGCGGCTACAATGAGCAGTTCTTC
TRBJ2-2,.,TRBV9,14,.,CASSVASQVGELFF,TGTGCCAGCAGCGTCGCCTCCCAGGTCGGGGAGCTGTTTTTT
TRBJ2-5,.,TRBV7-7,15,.,CASSLEGTEQETQYF,TGTGCCAGCAGCTTAGAAGGGACTGAACAAGAGACCCAGTACTTC
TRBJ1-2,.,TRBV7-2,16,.,CASSLALGGPLYGYTF,TGTGCCAGCAGCTTAGCCCTGGGAGGGCCTCTCTATGGCTACACCTTC
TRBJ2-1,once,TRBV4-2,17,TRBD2,CASSQDGSLAGGHEQFF,TGTGCCAGCAGCCAAGACGGAAGTCTAGCGGGGGGGCATGAGCAGTTCTTC
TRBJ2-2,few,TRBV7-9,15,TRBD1,CASSLVAGGTGELFF,TGTGCCAGCAGCTTAGTGGCAGGGGGCACCGGGGAGCTGTTTTTT
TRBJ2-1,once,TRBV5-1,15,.,CASSLLTDLYNEQFF,TGCGCCAGCAGCTTGTTAACAGATCTATACAATGAGCAGTTCTTC